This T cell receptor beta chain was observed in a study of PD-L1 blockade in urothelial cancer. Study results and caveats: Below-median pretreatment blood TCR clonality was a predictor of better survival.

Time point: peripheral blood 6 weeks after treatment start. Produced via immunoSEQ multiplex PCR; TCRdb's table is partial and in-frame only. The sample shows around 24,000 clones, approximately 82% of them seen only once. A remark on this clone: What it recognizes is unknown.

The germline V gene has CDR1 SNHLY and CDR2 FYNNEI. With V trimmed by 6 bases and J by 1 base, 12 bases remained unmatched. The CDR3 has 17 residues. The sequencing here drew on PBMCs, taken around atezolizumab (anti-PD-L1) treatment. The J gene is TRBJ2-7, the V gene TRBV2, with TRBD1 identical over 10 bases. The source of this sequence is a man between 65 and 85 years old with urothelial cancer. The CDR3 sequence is CASSPRPTGGGSYEQYF. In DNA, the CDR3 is TGTGCCAGCAGCCCAAGACCGACAGGGGGCGGTTCCTACGAGCAGTACTTC.